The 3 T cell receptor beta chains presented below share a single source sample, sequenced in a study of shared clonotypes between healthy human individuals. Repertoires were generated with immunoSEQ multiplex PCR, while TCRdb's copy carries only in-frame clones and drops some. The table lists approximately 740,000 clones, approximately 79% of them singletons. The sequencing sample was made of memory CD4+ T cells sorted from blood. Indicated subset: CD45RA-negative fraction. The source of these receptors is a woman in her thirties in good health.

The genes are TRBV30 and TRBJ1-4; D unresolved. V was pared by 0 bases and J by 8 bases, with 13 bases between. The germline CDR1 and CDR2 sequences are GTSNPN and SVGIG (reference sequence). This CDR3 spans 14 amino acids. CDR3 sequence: CAWSVHSVGEKLFF. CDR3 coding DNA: TGTGCCTGGAGTGTACATAGCGTAGGCGAAAAACTGTTTTTT.

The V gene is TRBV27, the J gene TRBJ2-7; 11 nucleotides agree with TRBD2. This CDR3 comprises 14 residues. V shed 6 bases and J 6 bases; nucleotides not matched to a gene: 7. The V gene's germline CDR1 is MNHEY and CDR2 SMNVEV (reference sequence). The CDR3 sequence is CASRGLAASIEQYF. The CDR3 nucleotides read TGTGCCAGCAGGGGACTAGCGGCGTCGATCGAGCAGTACTTC.

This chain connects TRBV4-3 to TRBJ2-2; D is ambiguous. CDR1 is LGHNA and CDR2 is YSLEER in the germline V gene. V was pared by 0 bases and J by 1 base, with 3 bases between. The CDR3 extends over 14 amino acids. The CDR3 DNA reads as TGCGCCAGCAGCCAAGAATGGAACACCGGGGAGCTGTTTTTT. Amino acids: CASSQEWNTGELFF.